This T cell receptor (beta chain) was sequenced during a study of early T cells in non-severe SARS-CoV-2 infection. Study at large: Sequenced bulk RNA came from whole blood that was unsorted, and chains were unpaired. Overall study findings and caveats: VDJdb matches were skewed toward anti-spike CD8 T cell responses.

TCRdb reanalysed the 5' RACE reads using MiXCR and keeps one entry per CDR3 protein. The repertoire holds approximately 81,000 distinct CDR3 sequences, less than 8% seen once, with about 7.5% in the top ten. Germline CDR1 SGHRS, CDR2 YFSETQ. There are 15 residues in the CDR3. Germline trimming cut 4 bases from V and 5 bases from J; bases unmatched to any gene: 11. This clonotype came up a few times. Its antigen is currently unknown. This sequence joins TRBV5-1 and TRBJ2-7, with TRBD1 matching over 8 bases. The receptor was derived from an adult who was a healthcare worker with PCR-confirmed SARS-CoV-2 infection or an uninfected control (not recorded which). Source material: whole blood. The CDR3: CASSARTGPNNEQYF. CDR3 bases: TGCGCCAGCAGCGCAAGGACAGGGCCCAACAACGAGCAGTACTTC.